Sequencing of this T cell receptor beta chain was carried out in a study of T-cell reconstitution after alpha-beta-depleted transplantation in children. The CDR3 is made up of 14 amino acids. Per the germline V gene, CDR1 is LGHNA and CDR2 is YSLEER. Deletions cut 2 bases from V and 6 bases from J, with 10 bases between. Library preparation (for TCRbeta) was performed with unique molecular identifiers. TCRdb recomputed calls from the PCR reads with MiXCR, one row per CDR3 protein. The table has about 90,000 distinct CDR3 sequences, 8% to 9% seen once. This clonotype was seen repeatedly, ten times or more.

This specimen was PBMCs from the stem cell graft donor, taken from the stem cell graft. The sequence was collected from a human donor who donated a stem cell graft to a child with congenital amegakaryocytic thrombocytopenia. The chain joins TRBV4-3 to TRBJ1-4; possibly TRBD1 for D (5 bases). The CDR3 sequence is CASSQSTGHEKLFF. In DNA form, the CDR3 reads TGCGCCAGCAGCCAAAGTACGGGGCATGAAAAACTGTTTTTT.